These 23 T cell receptor beta chains came from one sample sequenced in a study of radiotherapy plus CTLA-4 blockade in lung cancer. Profiling relied on immunoSEQ multiplex PCR, and the TCRdb table lists in-frame clones only, not all of them. The repertoire has approximately 110,000 clones, roughly 80% of them found once; the top ten carry about 3.3%. This material consisted of peripheral blood, taken from a patient treated with radiotherapy plus ipilimumab. Source of these receptors: a human donor with non-small cell lung cancer that progressed on radiotherapy plus ipilimumab. Some clones in this sample may be carry-over from other donors' samples.

As concerns this clone: Within the sample, other DNA sequences also encode this same CDR3. The chain employs TRBV5-1 and TRBJ2-5; weak D call: TRBD2 (6 bases). Trimming took off 0 bases at V and 5 bases at J, with 8 bases between the two ends. The CDR3 is 13 amino acids. In germline, CDR1 is SGHRS, CDR2 YFSETQ. The chain's CDR3 is CASSLGGGETQYF. Written as DNA, the CDR3 is TGCGCCAGCAGCTTGGGTGGGGGGGAGACCCAGTACTTC.

The rearrangement links TRBV6-1 to TRBJ2-2, with 8 positions matching TRBD1. CDR1 MNHNS and CDR2 SASEGT come from the germline V gene. V lost 2 bases and J lost 5; bases outside the gene matches: 4. The CDR3 is 15 residues long. In DNA, the CDR3 is TGTGCCAGCAGTGAATCAGGGGGCGATACCGGGGAGCTGTTTTTT. The encoded protein is CASSESGGDTGELFF.

Only one count was recorded for this clone. This sequence joins TRBV29-1 and TRBJ2-3, with D tentatively TRBD1 (6 bases). This CDR3 has 15 residues. V lost 7 bases and J 0 bases, leaving 17 bases between the germline ends. Germline CDR1 reads SQVTM; CDR2 reads ANQGSEA. The CDR3 sequence: CSAAYGQSSTDTQYF. DNA of the CDR3: TGCAGCGCAGCCTACGGACAGTCCAGCACAGATACGCAGTATTTT.

The chain recombines TRBV15 with TRBJ2-3; no firm D call. Germline V lookup: CDR1 LNHNV, CDR2 YYDKDF (reference sequence). V lost 5 bases to trimming and J lost 1 base, with 16 bases between them. This CDR3 has 16 amino acids. The CDR3 nucleotides are TGTGCCACCAGCGTTAGGACCCGGTGGGGCACAGATACGCAGTATTTT. It yields the protein CATSVRTRWGTDTQYF.

The V gene is TRBV19, the J gene TRBJ2-3; 7 bases are a match to TRBD1. In germline, CDR1 is LNHDA, CDR2 SQIVND (reference sequence). Unmatched junction bases numbered 11, after V lost 8 bases and J lost 6 bases. This CDR3 is 14 amino acids long. The CDR3 DNA sequence: TGTGCCAGTCGAAAACGACAGGGATGGGATACGCAGTATTTT. Protein sequence: CASRKRQGWDTQYF.

J is TRBJ1-3 and V is TRBV10-3; 8 bases line up with TRBD1. Germline assignment: CDR1 ENHRY and CDR2 SYGVKD. V lost 6 bases, J lost 8 bases, and 6 bases stayed unmatched. The CDR3 totals 13 residues. CDR3 sequence reads: CAIRGQDVDTIYF. As DNA, the CDR3 is TGTGCCATCAGGGGACAGGACGTAGACACCATATATTTT.

The gene calls are TRBV6-6 and TRBJ1-1, with D hard to call. The V gene lost 2 bases and the J gene lost 12 bases, with 16 bases spanning the gap. Germline CDR1 is MNHNY and CDR2 is SVGAGI (reference sequence). The length of the CDR3 is 13 residues. The CDR3 DNA follows: TGTGCCAGCAGTTACGAGGATGGCCAGAGCACTTTCTTT. Its translation: CASSYEDGQSTFF.

The rearrangement uses TRBV13 and TRBJ1-3; D ambiguous. CDR1 PRHDT and CDR2 FYEKMQ come from the germline V gene (reference sequence). CDR3 size: 14 residues. V was trimmed by 5 bases and J by 1 base, leaving 9 bases between them. The CDR3 bases are TGTGCCAGCAGCCGCCGGGAGTCTGGAAACACCATATATTTT. Its translation: CASSRRESGNTIYF.

Of note for this clone: The junction shows a germline mismatch at one end, possibly a read error. This specimen includes other DNA sequences encoding the same CDR3. The genes are TRBV7-9 and TRBJ1-1, with D uncertain. The CDR3 length is 15 residues. Germline lookup yields CDR1 SEHNR and CDR2 FQNEAQ (reference sequence). CDR3 DNA: TGTGCCAGCAGCCTTGAACGGCCCAGAGACACTGAAGCCTTCTTT. Protein product: CASSLERPRDTEAFF. Filled out from reference TRBV7-9 and TRBJ1-1, the complete variable domain reads DTGVSQNPRHKITKRGQNVTFRCDPISEHNRLYWYRQTLGQGPEFLTYFQNEAQLEKSRLLSDRFSAERPKGSFSTLEIQRTEQGDSAMYLCASSLERPRDTEAFFGQGTRLTVV.

The chain couples TRBV27 to TRBJ2-1, with D tentatively TRBD2 (7 bases). This CDR3 is 15 amino acids long. The germline V gene encodes CDR1 MNHEY and CDR2 SMNVEV (reference sequence). V shed 6 bases and J shed 9 bases, with 21 bases lying between them. CDR3 sequence reads: CASSSNLRGGGEQFF. The CDR3 nucleotides are TGTGCCAGCAGCTCCAACCTTAGGGGGGGCGGTGAGCAGTTCTTC.

This clone was counted only a few times. V usage is TRBV2 and J usage is TRBJ2-7, with 7 bases identical to TRBD2. J was trimmed by 3 bases and V by 2 bases; bases with no gene match: 1. Germline V lookup: CDR1 SNHLY, CDR2 FYNNEI. CDR3 length: 13 residues. CDR3 in DNA: TGTGCCAGCAGTGAAAAGCGGGGCTACGAGCAGTACTTC. Protein product: CASSEKRGYEQYF.

The CDR3 reads CASSELGLDTQYF. The CDR3 DNA reads as TGTGCCAGCAGTGAATTAGGGTTAGATACGCAGTATTTT. V usage is TRBV25-1 and J usage is TRBJ2-3; unclear D gene. The V end lost 1 base, the J end lost 5 bases, and 7 bases lay between the germline ends. Germline CDR1 is MGHDK and CDR2 is SYGVNS. This CDR3 has 13 residues.

The gene calls are TRBV5-8 and TRBJ1-2; D is undetermined. V was pared by 0 bases and J by 9 bases, with 9 bases between. The CDR3 loop spans 12 amino acids. Germline-derived CDR1 and CDR2 are SGHTS and YDEGEE. The CDR3 sequence: CASSLGPLSYTF. The CDR3 DNA is TGTGCCAGCAGCTTGGGGCCTCTAAGCTACACCTTC.

This chain links TRBV15 with TRBJ1-5; D is possibly TRBD1 (5 bases). This CDR3 comprises 15 residues. The V end was cut by 6 bases, the J end by 6 bases, with 18 bases between. Germline V gives CDR1 LNHNV, CDR2 YYDKDF (reference sequence). CDR3: CATSLYPSDSQPQHF. Written as DNA, the CDR3 is TGTGCCACCAGTCTTTACCCCTCCGACAGTCAGCCCCAGCATTTT.

The genes are TRBV18 and TRBJ2-1; no firm D call. The CDR3 consists of 16 residues. V dropped 3 bases and J dropped 1 base, with 13 bases sitting between them. Germline-derived CDR1 and CDR2 are KGHSH and LQKENI. This CDR3 is CASSPPGRRSYNEQFF. DNA for the CDR3: TGTGCCAGCTCACCCCCGGGCAGGCGATCCTACAATGAGCAGTTCTTC. The whole variable domain, remainder taken from reference TRBV18 and TRBJ2-1, is NAGVMQNPRHLVRRRGQEARLRCSPMKGHSHVYWYRQLPEEGLKFMVYLQKENIIDESGMPKERFSAEFPKEGPSILRIQQVVRGDSAAYFCASSPPGRRSYNEQFFGPGTRLTVL.

The count of this clone is one. The chain couples TRBV23-1 to TRBJ1-2; TRBD1 might be the D (6 bases). TRBV23-1 is placed among ORFs of uncertain function. This CDR3 region has 17 residues. The V end lost 0 bases, the J end lost 4 bases, and 18 bases lay between the germline ends. Here the CDR3 reads CASSQSWGAGLGYGYTF. As DNA, the CDR3 is TGCGCCAGCAGTCAATCGTGGGGGGCGGGATTGGGCTATGGCTACACCTTC.

A few counts support this clone. This chain links TRBV5-1 with TRBJ2-5, with D unclear. Germline CDR1 is SGHRS and CDR2 is YFSETQ. Between the trimmed V and J ends, which lost 0 bases and 4 bases, there was a span of 7 bases. The CDR3 runs 13 residues. The CDR3 region has the DNA TGCGCCAGCAGCTTGGGAGTTAGAGAGACCCAGTACTTC. It is translated as CASSLGVRETQYF. Combining the CDR3 with reference TRBV5-1 and TRBJ2-5 gives the whole variable domain KAGVTQTPRYLIKTRGQQVTLSCSPISGHRSVSWYQQTPGQGLQFLFEYFSETQRNKGNFPGRFSGRQFSNSRSEMNVSTLELGDSALYLCASSLGVRETQYFGPGTRLLVL.

The J gene is TRBJ2-7, the V gene TRBV6-5; a possible D gene is TRBD1 (5 bases). This CDR3 is 13 amino acids long. Per germline, CDR1 MNHEY and CDR2 SVGAGI. Trimming left V 5 bases short and J 2 bases short, with 10 bases between. The chain's CDR3 is CASSHDSTYEQYF. The CDR3 coding sequence is TGTGCCAGCAGTCACGACAGTACCTACGAGCAGTACTTC.

The genes are TRBV19 and TRBJ1-2, with D hard to call. CDR3 length: 13 residues. Trimming shortened V by 5 bases and J by 5 bases, and 12 bases separated the two germline ends. CDR1 and CDR2 from the germline V gene are LNHDA and SQIVND (reference sequence). The CDR3 DNA follows: TGTGCCAGTAGTGCCCGGGTCTTTTATGGCTACACCTTC. The encoded protein is CASSARVFYGYTF.

V gene TRBV5-1 combines with J gene TRBJ2-5; a possible D gene is TRBD1 (6 bases). This CDR3 spans 15 amino acids. Germline V lookup: CDR1 SGHRS, CDR2 YFSETQ. Trimming removed 7 bases at V and 2 bases at J, with 18 bases between. The CDR3 nucleotides are TGCGCCAGCGGGAGTGTCACAGGGCTACAAGAGACCCAGTACTTC. Protein: CASGSVTGLQETQYF.

The V gene is TRBV7-2, the J gene TRBJ2-7; D may be TRBD1 or TRBD2 (6 bases each). CDR3 length: 16 residues. Trimming stripped 0 bases from V and 0 bases from J, with 12 bases between. Germline V gene data show CDR1 as SGHTA and CDR2 as FQGNSA. The CDR3 bases are TGTGCCAGCAGCTTAGCCGGGGGCCCAAGCTCCTACGAGCAGTACTTC. Translating gives CASSLAGGPSSYEQYF.

The rearrangement uses TRBV7-2 and TRBJ2-5, with 9 bases identical to TRBD2. CDR1 and CDR2 (germline): SGHTA, FQGNSA. The CDR3 contains 15 residues. Trimming took 3 bases from V and 2 from J; bases not matched to a gene: 4. CDR3 loop: CASSLALAGQETQYF. Here the CDR3 DNA reads TGTGCCAGCAGCTTGGCTCTAGCGGGGCAAGAGACCCAGTACTTC.

The chain links TRBV14 to TRBJ1-1, with D unclear. The germline V gene has CDR1 SGHDN and CDR2 FVKESK. This CDR3 is 16 amino acids long. V dropped 1 base and J dropped 1 base, with 13 bases sitting between them. CDR3 coding DNA: TGTGCCAGCAGCCAAGTTCGTGGTAAGGGGAACACTGAAGCTTTCTTT. It is translated as CASSQVRGKGNTEAFF.